This T cell receptor beta chain is from a study of neoadjuvant anti-PD-1 for oral cavity cancer. Germline V lookup: CDR1 SGHRS, CDR2 YFSETQ. The CDR3 consists of 16 residues. V was trimmed by 4 bases and J by 1 base, leaving 12 bases between them. Measured with immunoSEQ multiplex PCR; TCRdb has only the in-frame clones, and not every one. The data hold 5,500 to 7,500 clones, with roughly 70% observed a single time. The sequencing here drew on PBMCs, taken before nivolumab (anti-PD-1) treatment. The chain is built from TRBV5-1 and TRBJ1-6; D is unclear. The source is a person aged 35-80 years with oral cavity squamous cell carcinoma. The CDR3 protein is CASSPTTVSYNSPLHF. The CDR3 DNA follows: TGCGCCAGCAGCCCAACTACAGTATCCTATAATTCACCCCTCCACTTT. Supplemented by reference TRBV5-1 and TRBJ1-6, the full variable domain reads KAGVTQTPRYLIKTRGQQVTLSCSPISGHRSVSWYQQTPGQGLQFLFEYFSETQRNKGNFPGRFSGRQFSNSRSEMNVSTLELGDSALYLCASSPTTVSYNSPLHFGNGTRLTVT.